The 18 T cell receptor beta chains in this list originate from one sample, sequenced in a study of blood T cell repertoires in COVID-19. The assay was immunoSEQ multiplex PCR, and TCRdb's table has in-frame clones only and misses some. Among a few hundred thousand clones listed, more than 85% were seen once. The sequencing input was peripheral blood. These receptors were collected from a man aged 25 to 40 with acute or convalescent COVID-19.

The chain employs TRBV5-4 and TRBJ2-3; TRBD2 is a possible D gene (6 bases). The germline V gene encodes CDR1 SGHNT and CDR2 YYREEE (reference sequence). The CDR3 totals 13 residues. V lost 9 bases, J lost 4 bases, and 15 bases lay in between. This chain's CDR3 is CATSGATPDTQYF. The DNA of the CDR3 is TGTGCCACCTCGGGAGCCACCCCAGATACGCAGTATTTT.

This clone has a handful of counts. The V call is TRBV6-5, the J call TRBJ1-2; no firm D call. The CDR3 loop spans 16 amino acids. The germline gives CDR1 MNHEY, CDR2 SVGAGI. Trimming left V 2 bases short and J 4 bases short, with 17 bases between. CDR3 residues: CASSYLVGSAVYGYTF. In DNA, the CDR3 is TGTGCCAGCAGTTACCTTGTAGGATCGGCGGTCTATGGCTACACCTTC.

Only one count was recorded for this clone. The J gene is TRBJ1-5, the V gene TRBV6-6; D is perhaps TRBD1 (5 bases). V lost 6 bases and J 2 bases, leaving 14 bases between the germline ends. CDR3 length: 15 residues. CDR1 MNHNY and CDR2 SVGAGI come from the germline V gene (reference sequence). DNA for the CDR3: TGTGCCAGCAGGACCGGGCAGGGCGGCAATCAGCCCCAGCATTTT. Amino acid sequence: CASRTGQGGNQPQHF.

CDR3 DNA sequence: TGCGCCAGCAGCTTGGCCGCGTTAACCGGTAGTAGCACAGATACGCAGTATTTT. Residues: CASSLAALTGSSTDTQYF. V and J are TRBV5-1 and TRBJ2-3, with D uncertain. This CDR3 is 18 amino acids long. The germline V gene encodes CDR1 SGHRS and CDR2 YFSETQ. Trimming removed 0 bases from V and 0 bases from J, with 17 bases in between.

The chain has TRBV9 and TRBJ1-6, with 9 bases matching TRBD1. Germline loops: CDR1 SGDLS, CDR2 YYNGEE. CDR3 length equals 14 residues. V gave up 3 bases and J gave up 9 bases; unmatched junction bases: 4. The CDR3 region is CASSGQGGSSPLHF. CDR3 DNA: TGTGCCAGCAGCGGACAGGGGGGAAGTTCACCCCTCCACTTT.

J is TRBJ2-5 and V is TRBV2; 15 positions match TRBD2. CDR3 length: 19 residues. V trimming: 2 bases; J trimming: 5 bases; junction bases outside the gene matches: 12. Germline V gene lookup returns CDR1 SNHLY and CDR2 FYNNEI. The CDR3 spells CASSETLTGLAGGPETQYF. The CDR3, as DNA: TGTGCCAGCAGTGAAACACTAACAGGACTAGCGGGGGGGCCTGAGACCCAGTACTTC.

The chain is built from TRBV3-1 (or the pseudogene TRBV3-2) and TRBJ2-5; 8 positions match TRBD2. CDR3 size: 15 residues. CDR1 is LGHDT and CDR2 is YNNKEL in the germline V gene (reference sequence). V gave up 3 bases and J gave up 0 bases; unmatched junction bases: 3. CDR3 in amino acids: CASSHALADQETQYF. DNA of the CDR3: TGTGCCAGCAGCCATGCACTAGCGGACCAAGAGACCCAGTACTTC.

This clone appeared once. The DNA for the CDR3 is TGTGCCACCAGGGTAGGGGGCTGGCGAACGAACACCGGGGAGCTGTTTTTT. Its translation is CATRVGGWRTNTGELFF. The V gene is TRBV27, the J gene TRBJ2-2, with TRBD1 matching over 7 bases. This CDR3 spans 17 amino acids. The V gene's germline CDR1 is MNHEY and CDR2 SMNVEV (reference sequence). V lost 10 bases, J lost 0 bases, and 14 bases stayed unmatched.

V gene TRBV4-1 combines with J gene TRBJ1-1, with 7 bases identical to TRBD1. The length of the CDR3 is 16 residues. Germline V gene lookup returns CDR1 MGHRA and CDR2 YSYEKL. Germline trimming cut 1 base from V and 5 bases from J; bases unmatched to any gene: 10. The CDR3 sequence is CASSQVGTEFRTEAFF. CDR3 DNA: TGCGCCAGCAGCCAAGTGGGGACAGAGTTTCGGACTGAAGCTTTCTTT.

Comment on this clone: The same CDR3 can be traced to other DNA sequences in this sample. The V and J genes are TRBV6-5 and TRBJ2-7; 7 bases agree with TRBD1. V was pared by 6 bases and J by 2 bases, with 4 bases of the junction left unmatched. Germline CDR1 and CDR2: MNHEY and SVGAGI. The CDR3 extends over 13 amino acids. This chain's CDR3 is CASRNRGPYEQYF. The CDR3 region has the DNA TGTGCCAGCAGGAACAGGGGACCCTACGAGCAGTACTTC.

The rearrangement joins TRBV27 to TRBJ2-7; 12 bases agree with TRBD2. Trimming removed 10 bases from V and 9 bases from J; junction bases left unmatched: 19. This CDR3 region has 16 residues. Germline-derived CDR1 and CDR2 are MNHEY and SMNVEV (reference sequence). CDR3 protein: CATWTSGIVPLRGQYF. CDR3 coding DNA: TGTGCCACCTGGACTAGCGGGATAGTGCCGCTACGAGGGCAGTACTTC.

The chain carries TRBV5-6 and TRBJ2-2; TRBD1 matches 8 bases. Germline assignment: CDR1 SGHDT and CDR2 YYEEEE. Trimming removed 3 bases from V and 1 base from J; junction bases left unmatched: 2. The CDR3 is made up of 15 amino acids. The CDR3 coding sequence is TGTGCCAGCAGCTGGACAGGGCTGAACACCGGGGAGCTGTTTTTT. The encoded protein is CASSWTGLNTGELFF.

V and J are TRBV19 and TRBJ1-6; the D gene is possibly TRBD1 (6 bases). Looked up from germline, CDR1 is LNHDA and CDR2 is SQIVND (reference sequence). CDR3 size: 15 residues. V was pared by 5 bases and J by 4 bases, with 12 bases between. CDR3 DNA sequence: TGTGCCAGTAGTCCCACGGGACAATATAATTCACCCCTCCACTTT. Amino acids: CASSPTGQYNSPLHF.

This clone was counted a few times. V gene TRBV3-1 (or the pseudogene TRBV3-2) combines with J gene TRBJ1-2; TRBD1 matches at 9 bases. The CDR3 covers 14 residues. Unmatched junction bases numbered 6, after V lost 3 bases and J lost 7 bases. Germline lookup yields CDR1 LGHDT and CDR2 YNNKEL (reference sequence). The CDR3 region has the DNA TGTGCCAGCAGCCACTTAGGGACAGGGACTGGCTACACCTTC. This sequence encodes CASSHLGTGTGYTF.

As for this clone: The identical CDR3 is also encoded by other nucleotide sequences in the sample. V and J are TRBV9 and TRBJ1-1; D is uncertain. Trimming removed 0 bases from V and 0 bases from J, with 3 bases in between. CDR3 size: 13 residues. CDR1 and CDR2 (germline): SGDLS, YYNGEE. DNA for the CDR3: TGTGCCAGCAGCGTAGCCGTGAACACTGAAGCTTTCTTT. This gives the protein CASSVAVNTEAFF.

J is TRBJ1-5 and V is TRBV6-5; 9 bases fit TRBD1. The CDR3 length is 15 residues. Germline V gives CDR1 MNHEY, CDR2 SVGAGI. Trimming at V came to 4 bases and at J to 4 bases, leaving 5 bases not matched to a gene. CDR3 coding DNA: TGTGCCAGCAGTTCCCTGGGACAGGGTAATCAGCCCCAGCATTTT. Translating it yields CASSSLGQGNQPQHF.

This clone was seen just once. The J gene is TRBJ1-2, the V gene TRBV30; TRBD1 aligns across 9 bases. This CDR3 has 15 amino acids. V shed 0 bases and J 6 bases; nucleotides not matched to a gene: 8. CDR1 GTSNPN and CDR2 SVGIG come from the germline V gene (reference sequence). The CDR3 DNA follows: TGTGCCTGGAGTGTACGGACAGGGGTGACCGATGGCTACACCTTC. Protein sequence: CAWSVRTGVTDGYTF.

CDR3 region: CASSPSSGTRYGYTF. For the CDR3, the DNA is TGTGCCAGTAGTCCTTCGTCCGGGACAAGATATGGCTACACCTTC. The J gene is TRBJ1-2, the V gene TRBV19; possibly TRBD1 for D (6 bases). This CDR3 has 15 amino acids. Trimming took 5 bases from V and 5 from J, leaving 18 bases between them. Germline CDR1 is LNHDA and CDR2 is SQIVND (reference sequence).